The present entry profiles one T cell receptor beta chain with its context. This CDR3 is 16 amino acids long. V gave up 7 bases and J gave up 5 bases; unmatched junction bases: 15. Germline values: CDR1 SGHRS, CDR2 YFSETQ. TCRdb itself ran the 5' RACE reads through MiXCR, one entry per CDR3 protein. The repertoire holds 250,000 to 350,000 distinct CDR3 sequences, with 19% as singletons. This entry comes from a study of T-cell memory formation after mild COVID-19. Turning to the study itself: Largely donor-specific TCR clusters were found.

The chain is built from TRBV5-1 and TRBJ2-5, with 9 bases aligning to TRBD2. The sequencing sample was made of PBMCs or a T cell subset sorted from them (not recorded which). The clonotype was recovered from a man younger than 35 who had mild COVID-19 (a few samples of this study predate the infection). Cell type and time point are not known. The CDR3 DNA is TGCGCCAGCGGACCGCTCGGGACTAGCATGAGGGAGACCCAGTACTTC. This gives the protein CASGPLGTSMRETQYF.